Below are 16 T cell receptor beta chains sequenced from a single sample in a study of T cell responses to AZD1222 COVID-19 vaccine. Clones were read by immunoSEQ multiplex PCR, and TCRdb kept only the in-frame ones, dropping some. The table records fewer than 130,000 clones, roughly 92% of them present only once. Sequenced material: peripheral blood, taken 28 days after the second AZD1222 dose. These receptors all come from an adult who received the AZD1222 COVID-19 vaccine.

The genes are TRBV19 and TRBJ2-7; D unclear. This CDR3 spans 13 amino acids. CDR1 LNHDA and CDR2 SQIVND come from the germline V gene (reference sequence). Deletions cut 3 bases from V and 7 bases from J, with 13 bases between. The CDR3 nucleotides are TGTGCCAGTAGTATTTCCGGAAGGCGTGAGCAGTACTTC. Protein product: CASSISGRREQYF. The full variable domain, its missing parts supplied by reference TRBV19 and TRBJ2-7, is DGGITQSPKYLFRKEGQNVTLSCEQNLNHDAMYWYRQDPGQGLRLIYYSQIVNDFQKGDIAEGYSVSREKKESFPLTVTSAQKNPTAFYLCASSISGRREQYFGPGTRLTVT.

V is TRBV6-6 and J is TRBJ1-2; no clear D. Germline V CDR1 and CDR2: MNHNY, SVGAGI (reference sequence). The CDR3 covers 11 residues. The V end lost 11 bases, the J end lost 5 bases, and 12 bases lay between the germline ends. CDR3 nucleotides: TGTGCCGTGTTCAGGTCGTATGGCTACACCTTC. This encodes CAVFRSYGYTF.

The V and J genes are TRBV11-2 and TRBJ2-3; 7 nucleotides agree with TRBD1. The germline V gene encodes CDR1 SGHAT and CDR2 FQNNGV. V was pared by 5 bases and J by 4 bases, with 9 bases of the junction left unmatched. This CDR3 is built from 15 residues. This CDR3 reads CASSQSTGEADTQYF. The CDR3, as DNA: TGTGCCAGCAGCCAGTCTACAGGGGAAGCAGATACGCAGTATTTT.

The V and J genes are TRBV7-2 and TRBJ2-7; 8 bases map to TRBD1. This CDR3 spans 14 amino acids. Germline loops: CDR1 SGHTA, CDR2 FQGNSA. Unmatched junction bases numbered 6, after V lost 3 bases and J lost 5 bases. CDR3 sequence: CASSFTGGSNEQYF. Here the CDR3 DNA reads TGTGCCAGCAGCTTTACAGGGGGGTCGAACGAGCAGTACTTC.

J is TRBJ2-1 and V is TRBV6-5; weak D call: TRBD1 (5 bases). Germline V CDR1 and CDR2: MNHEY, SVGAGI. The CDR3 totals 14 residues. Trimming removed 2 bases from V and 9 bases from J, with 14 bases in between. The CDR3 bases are TGTGCCAGCAGTTACCGACAGTTGACGTTTGAGCAGTTCTTC. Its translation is CASSYRQLTFEQFF.

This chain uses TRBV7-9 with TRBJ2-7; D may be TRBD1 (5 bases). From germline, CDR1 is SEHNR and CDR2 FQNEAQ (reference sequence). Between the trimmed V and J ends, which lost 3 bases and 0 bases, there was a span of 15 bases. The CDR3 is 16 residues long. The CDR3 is CASSLIWGSFSYEQYF. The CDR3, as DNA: TGTGCCAGCAGCTTGATTTGGGGCAGCTTCTCCTACGAGCAGTACTTC.

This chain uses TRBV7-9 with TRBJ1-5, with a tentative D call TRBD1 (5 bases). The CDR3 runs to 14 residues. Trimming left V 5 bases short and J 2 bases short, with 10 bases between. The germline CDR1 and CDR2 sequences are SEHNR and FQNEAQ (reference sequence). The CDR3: CASSPQGGNQPQHF. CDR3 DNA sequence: TGTGCCAGCAGCCCTCAGGGTGGCAATCAGCCCCAGCATTTT.

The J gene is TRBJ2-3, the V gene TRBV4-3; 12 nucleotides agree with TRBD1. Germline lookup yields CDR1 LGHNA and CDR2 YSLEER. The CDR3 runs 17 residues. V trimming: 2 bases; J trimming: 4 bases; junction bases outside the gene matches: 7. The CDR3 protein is CASSQTRDRGQADTQYF. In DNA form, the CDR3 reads TGCGCCAGCAGCCAAACGAGGGACAGGGGGCAGGCAGATACGCAGTATTTT.

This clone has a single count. Here the CDR3 reads CAISESSGEQYF. CDR3 in DNA: TGTGCCATCAGTGAGTCATCGGGGGAGCAGTACTTC. This chain links TRBV10-3 with TRBJ2-7; D possibly corresponds to TRBD2 (5 bases). This CDR3 comprises 12 residues. The ends were cut back, 0 bases at V and 7 bases at J, with 7 bases in the middle. CDR1 and CDR2 (germline): ENHRY, SYGVKD.

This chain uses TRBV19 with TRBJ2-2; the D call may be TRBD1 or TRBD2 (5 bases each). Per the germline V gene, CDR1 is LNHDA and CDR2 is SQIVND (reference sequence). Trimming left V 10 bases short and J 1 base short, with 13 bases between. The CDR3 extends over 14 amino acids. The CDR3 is CAIRAGENTGELFF. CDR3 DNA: TGTGCCATCAGGGCCGGGGAGAACACCGGGGAGCTGTTTTTT. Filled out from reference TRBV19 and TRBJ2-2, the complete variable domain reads DGGITQSPKYLFRKEGQNVTLSCEQNLNHDAMYWYRQDPGQGLRLIYYSQIVNDFQKGDIAEGYSVSREKKESFPLTVTSAQKNPTAFYLCAIRAGENTGELFFGEGSRLTVL.

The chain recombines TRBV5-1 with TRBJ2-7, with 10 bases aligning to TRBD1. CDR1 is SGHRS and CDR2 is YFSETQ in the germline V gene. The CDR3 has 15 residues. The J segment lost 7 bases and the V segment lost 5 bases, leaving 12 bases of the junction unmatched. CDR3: CASRTSGTGVGEQYF. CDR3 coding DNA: TGCGCCAGCAGGACCTCCGGGACAGGGGTCGGGGAGCAGTACTTC.

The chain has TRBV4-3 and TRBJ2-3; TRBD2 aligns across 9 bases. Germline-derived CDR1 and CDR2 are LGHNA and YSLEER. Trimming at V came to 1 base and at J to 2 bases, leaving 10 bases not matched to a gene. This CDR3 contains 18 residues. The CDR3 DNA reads TGCGCCAGCAGCCAAGCCTTTCAGCGGGGGGCCAACACAGATACGCAGTATTTT. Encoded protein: CASSQAFQRGANTDTQYF.

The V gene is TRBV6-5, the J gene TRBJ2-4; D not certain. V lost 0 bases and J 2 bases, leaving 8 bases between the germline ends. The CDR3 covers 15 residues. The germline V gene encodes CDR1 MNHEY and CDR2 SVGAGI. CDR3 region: CASSYSNQPKNIQYF. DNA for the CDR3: TGTGCCAGCAGTTACTCGAATCAGCCCAAAAACATTCAGTACTTC.

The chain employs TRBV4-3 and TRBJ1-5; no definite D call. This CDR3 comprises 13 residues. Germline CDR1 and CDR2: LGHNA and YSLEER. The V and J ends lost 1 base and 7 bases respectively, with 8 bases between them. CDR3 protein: CASSQGLGQPQHF. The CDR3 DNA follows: TGCGCCAGCAGCCAAGGGTTAGGGCAGCCCCAGCATTTT.

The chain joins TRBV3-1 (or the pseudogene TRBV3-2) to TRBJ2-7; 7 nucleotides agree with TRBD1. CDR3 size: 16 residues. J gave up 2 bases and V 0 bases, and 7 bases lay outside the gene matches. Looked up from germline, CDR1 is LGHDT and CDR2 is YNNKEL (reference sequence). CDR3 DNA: TGTGCCAGCAGCCAAGATCCACAGGGGTTGGCCTACGAGCAGTACTTC. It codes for CASSQDPQGLAYEQYF.

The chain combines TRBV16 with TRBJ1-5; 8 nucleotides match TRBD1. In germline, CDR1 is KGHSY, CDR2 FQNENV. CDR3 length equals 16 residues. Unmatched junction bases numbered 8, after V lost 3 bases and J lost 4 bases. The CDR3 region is CASSQGRTGSNQPQHF. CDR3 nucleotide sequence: TGTGCCAGCAGCCAGGGAAGGACAGGGTCTAATCAGCCCCAGCATTTT.